The 8 T cell receptor beta chains below come from one sample, sequenced in a study of blood T cell repertoires in COVID-19. Here immunoSEQ multiplex PCR was the method, and the copy in TCRdb shows in-frame clones only, minus some. This sample yields 200,000 or so clones, of which 70% to 90% are seen a single time; around a sixth belongs to the top ten. Sequencing used peripheral blood. Receptor source: a person between 65 and 80 years old with COVID-19, enrolled during active disease.

This chain connects TRBV5-1 to TRBJ2-5; TRBD1 agrees at 7 bases. From germline, CDR1 is SGHRS and CDR2 YFSETQ. The CDR3 extends over 14 amino acids. The V and J ends lost 4 bases and 5 bases, in that order; junction bases with no gene match: 8. CDR3 DNA sequence: TGCGCCAGCAGCCTCGGGACAGCCGGGGAGACCCAGTACTTC. It is translated as CASSLGTAGETQYF.

The chain recombines TRBV21-1 with TRBJ1-3; the table's D call, TRBD1, was not checked against the DNA. TRBV21-1 is designated a pseudogene. This CDR3 spans 17 amino acids. The CDR3 DNA is TGTGCCAGCAGCTTCGGACAGAATAATTCCTCTGGAAACACCATATATTTT. Its protein product is CASSFGQNNSSGNTIYF.

The J gene is TRBJ2-3, the V gene TRBV24-1, with TRBD2 matching 12 bases. CDR1 is KGHDR and CDR2 is SFDVKD in the germline V gene. The CDR3 length is 16 residues. The trim removed 3 bases at V and 5 bases at J, leaving 5 bases unmatched. CDR3 DNA sequence: TGTGCCACCAGTGATGGACTAGCGGGACCCCTAGATACGCAGTATTTT. Its protein is CATSDGLAGPLDTQYF.

This chain links TRBV30 with TRBJ1-2; D remains unclear. V lost 1 base and J lost 7, with 7 bases in between. The CDR3 contains 11 residues. The germline V gene encodes CDR1 GTSNPN and CDR2 SVGIG (reference sequence). CDR3 sequence (DNA): TGTGCCTGGAGTGGGGGAGTTGGCTACACCTTC. It translates to CAWSGGVGYTF.

This chain links TRBV10-3 with TRBJ2-4; 8 bases line up with TRBD2. The CDR3 sequence is 16 residues long. V shed 8 bases and J 9 bases; nucleotides not matched to a gene: 18. The germline gives CDR1 ENHRY, CDR2 SYGVKD. In DNA form, the CDR3 reads TGTGCCATCGGAGCGCGAGCGGGAGAGGGAGAGGGCATTCAGTACTTC. Translating gives CAIGARAGEGEGIQYF.

This clone was observed a single time. V gene TRBV7-9 combines with J gene TRBJ2-5; D unresolved. The V end was cut by 3 bases, the J end by 2 bases, with 7 bases between. Germline V CDR1 and CDR2: SEHNR, FQNEAQ (reference sequence). The CDR3 runs 13 residues. The CDR3 sequence: CASSFGDQETQYF. The CDR3, as DNA: TGTGCCAGCAGCTTTGGAGATCAAGAGACCCAGTACTTC.

The rearrangement uses TRBV19 and TRBJ2-7; D possibly corresponds to TRBD1 (6 bases). Germline CDR1 LNHDA, CDR2 SQIVND (reference sequence). Trimming stripped 9 bases from V and 4 bases from J, with 19 bases between. The length of the CDR3 is 14 residues. In DNA, the CDR3 is TGTGCCAGCAAAACGGTGGCAGGGGCTTACGAGCAGTACTTC. Translation gives CASKTVAGAYEQYF. The entire variable domain, with the rest obtained from reference TRBV19 and TRBJ2-7, is as follows: DGGITQSPKYLFRKEGQNVTLSCEQNLNHDAMYWYRQDPGQGLRLIYYSQIVNDFQKGDIAEGYSVSREKKESFPLTVTSAQKNPTAFYLCASKTVAGAYEQYFGPGTRLTVT.

V and J are TRBV6-6 and TRBJ1-1, with TRBD1 matching 9 bases. Trimming removed 6 bases from V and 11 bases from J; junction bases left unmatched: 13. Per germline, CDR1 MNHNY and CDR2 SVGAGI (reference sequence). The length of the CDR3 is 14 residues. CDR3 residues: CASSFRPGQGKAFF. In DNA, the CDR3 is TGTGCCAGCAGCTTTCGCCCGGGACAGGGAAAGGCTTTCTTT.